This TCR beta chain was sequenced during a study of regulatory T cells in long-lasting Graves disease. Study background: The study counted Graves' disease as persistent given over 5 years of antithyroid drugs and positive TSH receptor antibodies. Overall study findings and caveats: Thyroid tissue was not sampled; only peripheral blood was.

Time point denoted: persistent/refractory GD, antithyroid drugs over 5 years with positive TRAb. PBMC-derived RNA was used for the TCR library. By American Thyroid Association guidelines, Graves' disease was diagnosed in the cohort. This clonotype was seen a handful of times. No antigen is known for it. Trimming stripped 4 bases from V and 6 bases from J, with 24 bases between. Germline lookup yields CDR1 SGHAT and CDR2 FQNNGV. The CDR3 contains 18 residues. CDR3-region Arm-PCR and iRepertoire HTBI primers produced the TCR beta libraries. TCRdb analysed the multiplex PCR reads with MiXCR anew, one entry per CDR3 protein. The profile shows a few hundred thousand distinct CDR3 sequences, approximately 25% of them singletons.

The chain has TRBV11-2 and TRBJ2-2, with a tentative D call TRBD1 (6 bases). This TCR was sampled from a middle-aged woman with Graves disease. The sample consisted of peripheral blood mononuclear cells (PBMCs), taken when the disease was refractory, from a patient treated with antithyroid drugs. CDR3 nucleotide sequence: TGTGCCAGCAGCTCCAGGGGTTGGGCGGAACGCCGGGCCGGGGAGCTGTTTTTT. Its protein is CASSSRGWAERRAGELFF.